These 28 T cell receptor beta chains were all obtained from the same sample, sequenced in a study of cytomegalovirus exposure and HLA in healthy donors. PCR primers comprised 60 Vbeta and 13 Jbeta primers. The protocol was immunoSEQ multiplex PCR, while the TCRdb copy is restricted to in-frame clones and leaves out a portion. The table records about 130,000 clones, just over 75% of them present only once. The sequencing input was PBMCs. The receptors shown here come from a woman aged 50 to 60 in good health and CMV-seronegative.

The sample holds a few counts of this clone. V usage is TRBV4-3 and J usage is TRBJ1-4; unclear D gene. Germline V gives CDR1 LGHNA, CDR2 YSLEER. The CDR3 is 14 residues long. Trimming cost V 6 bases and J 8 bases, with 16 bases left between them. The CDR3 loop reads CASSVAERREKLFF. In DNA, the CDR3 is TGCGCCAGCAGTGTAGCGGAGAGACGCGAAAAACTGTTTTTT.

The rearrangement joins TRBV19 to TRBJ2-1; 8 positions match TRBD2. V shed 3 bases, J shed 0 bases, and the junction held 7 bases outside the gene matches. Germline-derived CDR1 and CDR2 are LNHDA and SQIVND (reference sequence). This CDR3 comprises 17 residues. The CDR3 DNA is TGTGCCAGTAGTATCCTACGGGGGGGTAACTCCTACAATGAGCAGTTCTTC. Amino acids: CASSILRGGNSYNEQFF.

DNA for the CDR3: TGTGCCAGCAGCGAGGGGGTAGGCTACACCTTC. Protein: CASSEGVGYTF. The chain recombines TRBV9 with TRBJ1-2; weak D call: TRBD1 (6 bases). The CDR3 spans 11 residues. CDR1 is SGDLS and CDR2 is YYNGEE in the germline V gene. Trimming stripped 3 bases from V and 8 bases from J, with 8 bases between.

This chain connects TRBV5-1 to TRBJ2-1, with 13 bases that match TRBD2. V shed 4 bases and J 4 bases; nucleotides not matched to a gene: 14. Germline CDR1 and CDR2: SGHRS and YFSETQ. There are 19 residues in the CDR3. For the CDR3, the DNA is TGCGCCAGCAGCGCGATCAGACCGGGACTAGCGGGAAGATACAATGAGCAGTTCTTC. Its protein is CASSAIRPGLAGRYNEQFF.

This clone was picked up a small number of times. The chain combines TRBV12-5 with TRBJ1-2, with a weak D call TRBD1 (6 bases). This CDR3 has 14 residues. Per germline, CDR1 LGHNT and CDR2 FRNRAP. Trimming left V 1 base short and J 8 bases short, with 14 bases between. DNA for the CDR3: TGTGCTAGTGGTTTGGGGCAGGGGCCGGGAGGCTACACCTTC. The encoded protein is CASGLGQGPGGYTF.

J is TRBJ1-1 and V is TRBV19; 7 nucleotides line up with TRBD1. V lost 3 bases, J lost 0 bases, and 1 base stayed unmatched. This CDR3 region has 14 residues. In germline, CDR1 is LNHDA, CDR2 SQIVND (reference sequence). DNA of the CDR3: TGTGCCAGTAGTATCAGGGGGGTGAACACTGAAGCTTTCTTT. Amino acids: CASSIRGVNTEAFF.

V gene TRBV9 combines with J gene TRBJ1-2; 11 bases line up with TRBD1. The CDR3 runs to 14 residues. Trimming cost V 3 bases and J 11 bases; bases outside gene matches: 9. CDR1 is SGDLS, CDR2 YYNGEE, per germline. CDR3: CASSARTGGISYTF. The CDR3 DNA follows: TGTGCCAGCAGCGCCCGGACAGGGGGCATTAGTTACACCTTC.

The chain couples TRBV7-3 to TRBJ2-1; D may be TRBD2 (6 bases). The CDR3 sequence is 15 residues long. V lost 5 bases, J lost 0 bases, and 11 bases lay in between. In germline, CDR1 is SGHTA, CDR2 FQGTGA. Here the CDR3 reads CASSPTSNSYNEQFF. The CDR3 nucleotides are TGTGCCAGCAGCCCGACTAGTAACTCCTACAATGAGCAGTTCTTC.

The rearrangement uses TRBV19 and TRBJ2-7, with TRBD1 matching 7 bases. Germline V gene sequence: CDR1 LNHDA, CDR2 SQIVND (reference sequence). The V segment lost 1 base and the J segment 0 bases; nucleotides outside the gene matches: 6. This CDR3 region has 16 residues. CDR3 in DNA: TGTGCCAGTAGTATAGTCCTTGGGACAGCCTCCTACGAGCAGTACTTC. Its translation: CASSIVLGTASYEQYF. The variable domain in full, with the rest retrieved from reference TRBV19 and TRBJ2-7, is DGGITQSPKYLFRKEGQNVTLSCEQNLNHDAMYWYRQDPGQGLRLIYYSQIVNDFQKGDIAEGYSVSREKKESFPLTVTSAQKNPTAFYLCASSIVLGTASYEQYFGPGTRLTVT.

The chain employs TRBV28 and TRBJ1-2, with 8 bases that match TRBD1. Losses at the gene ends were 6 bases for V and 7 bases for J; bases not matched to a gene: 13. The length of the CDR3 is 15 residues. Per germline, CDR1 MDHEN and CDR2 SYDVKM. The CDR3 nucleotides read TGTGCCAGCAGAGACCAGGGGGCTAGTTTGTTTGGCTACACCTTC. Translating gives CASRDQGASLFGYTF.

This clone was found once. J is TRBJ1-1 and V is TRBV28; the D gene is possibly TRBD1 (6 bases). CDR3 size: 11 residues. Per the germline V gene, CDR1 is MDHEN and CDR2 is SYDVKM. V was pared by 7 bases and J by 11 bases, with 14 bases between. CDR3 sequence: CASNEGDKAFF. The DNA of the CDR3 is TGTGCCAGCAATGAGGGGGACAAGGCTTTCTTT.

The chain joins TRBV6-5 to TRBJ1-1, with 9 nucleotides matching TRBD1. The CDR3 loop spans 13 amino acids. Trimming took 5 bases from V and 5 from J; bases not matched to a gene: 3. The germline V gene encodes CDR1 MNHEY and CDR2 SVGAGI. CDR3 in DNA: TGTGCCAGCAGTCGGGACAGGGTGACTGAAGCTTTCTTT. This codes for CASSRDRVTEAFF.

In the case of this clone: The same CDR3 also results from other DNA sequences found in this sample. V and J are TRBV7-9 and TRBJ2-7; maybe TRBD1 (5 bases). The CDR3 sequence is 13 residues long. Germline assignment: CDR1 SEHNR and CDR2 FQNEAQ (reference sequence). V lost 1 base and J 3 bases, leaving 7 bases between the germline ends. CDR3 nucleotide sequence: TGTGCCAGCAGCTTAGGCGACAGCTACGAGCAGTACTTC. Translation: CASSLGDSYEQYF.

This clone was observed a few times. The chain carries TRBV7-2 and TRBJ2-7, with TRBD1 identical over 10 bases. The CDR3 loop spans 15 amino acids. After removal of 4 bases from V and 3 bases from J, the junction contained 6 bases not matched to a gene. CDR1 and CDR2 (germline): SGHTA, FQGNSA. The CDR3 region is CASSSQTGGHYEQYF. In nucleotides, the CDR3 is TGTGCCAGCAGCTCCCAGACAGGGGGCCACTACGAGCAGTACTTC.

The chain couples TRBV19 to TRBJ2-7; 7 nucleotides agree with TRBD1. The CDR3 spans 18 residues. Losses at the gene ends were 3 bases for V and 5 bases for J; bases not matched to a gene: 19. The germline CDR1 and CDR2 sequences are LNHDA and SQIVND (reference sequence). The CDR3 sequence: CASSILMGETGKIHEQYF. CDR3 coding DNA: TGTGCCAGTAGTATCTTAATGGGGGAGACAGGGAAAATACACGAGCAGTACTTC.

This chain joins TRBV7-2 and TRBJ2-2; 10 nucleotides align to TRBD1. CDR3 length: 16 amino acids. Germline-derived CDR1 and CDR2 are SGHTA and FQGNSA. The V segment lost 5 bases and the J segment 3 bases; nucleotides outside the gene matches: 6. The CDR3 DNA follows: TGTGCCAGCAGCGAGGGACAGGGGTTGGACACCGGGGAGCTGTTTTTT. Translating gives CASSEGQGLDTGELFF.

The chain employs TRBV15 and TRBJ2-5, with D possibly matching TRBD1 (6 bases). This CDR3 spans 15 amino acids. Trimming cost V 0 bases and J 3 bases, with 11 bases left between them. CDR1 and CDR2 from the germline V gene are LNHNV and YYDKDF (reference sequence). The DNA for the CDR3 is TGTGCCACCAGCAGAGATCTGGGGGACAAAGAGACCCAGTACTTC. Its protein is CATSRDLGDKETQYF.

This sequence joins TRBV28 and TRBJ2-7; 7 bases line up with TRBD1. V trimming: 2 bases; J trimming: 1 base; junction bases outside the gene matches: 5. The CDR3 spans 15 residues. Per germline, CDR1 MDHEN and CDR2 SYDVKM. The CDR3 bases are TGTGCCAGCAGTTTAGGGGGACAGAAATCCTACGAGCAGTACTTC. It codes for CASSLGGQKSYEQYF.

V gene TRBV19 combines with J gene TRBJ2-7; D is unresolved. Trimming took off 4 bases at V and 1 base at J, with 8 bases between the two ends. The germline V gene has CDR1 LNHDA and CDR2 SQIVND (reference sequence). This CDR3 is 13 amino acids long. Here the CDR3 DNA reads TGTGCCAGTAGTAGAACTTCTTCCTACGAGCAGTACTTC. This gives the protein CASSRTSSYEQYF.

The chain couples TRBV4-1 to TRBJ1-6, with 8 positions matching TRBD1. The CDR3 sequence is 15 residues long. V lost 1 base to trimming and J lost 9 bases; unmatched junction nucleotides: 5. Germline assignment: CDR1 MGHRA and CDR2 YSYEKL. CDR3 in amino acids: CASSQARDRLSPLHF. CDR3 DNA sequence: TGCGCCAGCAGCCAAGCCCGGGACAGGCTTTCACCCCTCCACTTT.

The chain uses TRBV15 and TRBJ2-3, with a tentative D call TRBD2 (6 bases). The V gene lost 0 bases and the J gene lost 2 bases, with 12 bases spanning the gap. CDR3 size: 16 residues. CDR1 is LNHNV, CDR2 YYDKDF, per germline (reference sequence). In DNA form, the CDR3 reads TGTGCCACCAGCAGAGATAGGACTATCCTCACAGATACGCAGTATTTT. This codes for CATSRDRTILTDTQYF.

This rearrangement joins TRBV28 to TRBJ1-5; D perhaps matches TRBD1 (6 bases). This CDR3 spans 16 amino acids. Germline V lookup: CDR1 MDHEN, CDR2 SYDVKM. V lost 2 bases to trimming and J lost 4 bases, with 15 bases between them. The CDR3 loop reads CASSLATGGLNQPQHF. CDR3 nucleotide sequence: TGTGCCAGCAGTTTAGCAACGGGGGGCCTTAATCAGCCCCAGCATTTT.

The rearrangement uses TRBV19 and TRBJ2-3; possible D gene TRBD1, 5 bases. This CDR3 is built from 13 residues. The V gene lost 4 bases and the J gene lost 2 bases, with 7 bases spanning the gap. Germline loops: CDR1 LNHDA, CDR2 SQIVND (reference sequence). CDR3 in DNA: TGTGCCAGTAGTACAGGGTTCACAGATACGCAGTATTTT. Protein sequence: CASSTGFTDTQYF. Complete variable domain (other parts from reference TRBV19 and TRBJ2-3): DGGITQSPKYLFRKEGQNVTLSCEQNLNHDAMYWYRQDPGQGLRLIYYSQIVNDFQKGDIAEGYSVSREKKESFPLTVTSAQKNPTAFYLCASSTGFTDTQYFGPGTRLTVL.

The chain employs TRBV19 and TRBJ1-1; 10 bases align to TRBD1. V was pared by 6 bases and J by 4 bases, with 2 bases of the junction left unmatched. The CDR3 spans 13 residues. The V gene's germline CDR1 is LNHDA and CDR2 SQIVND (reference sequence). This chain's CDR3 is CASRDRGGTEAFF. CDR3 in DNA: TGTGCCAGTAGGGACAGGGGGGGCACTGAAGCTTTCTTT.

Written as DNA, the CDR3 is TGTGCCATCAGTGAGTCATTGGGCGCTGGCTTTGGCTACACCTTC. This gives the protein CAISESLGAGFGYTF. The chain combines TRBV10-3 with TRBJ1-2; no clear D. The CDR3 spans 15 residues. Per the germline V gene, CDR1 is ENHRY and CDR2 is SYGVKD. The germline V and J ends were trimmed by 0 bases and 7 bases, with 15 bases remaining between them.

This clone was detected a few times. V is TRBV4-3 and J is TRBJ2-7, with D maybe TRBD2 (6 bases). There are 17 residues in the CDR3. The V end lost 1 base, the J end lost 0 bases, and 16 bases lay between the germline ends. CDR1 LGHNA and CDR2 YSLEER come from the germline V gene. CDR3 bases: TGCGCCAGCAGCCAAGGTGGCGGGGCCGGGAGCTCCTACGAGCAGTACTTC. Encoded protein: CASSQGGGAGSSYEQYF.

The chain links TRBV15 to TRBJ1-2; 10 nucleotides align to TRBD1. This CDR3 contains 14 residues. V lost 3 bases and J lost 6; bases outside the gene matches: 4. Germline V gives CDR1 LNHNV, CDR2 YYDKDF (reference sequence). The CDR3, as DNA: TGTGCCACCAGCAGGGACAGGGGGATAGATGGCTACACCTTC. The encoded protein is CATSRDRGIDGYTF.

The chain carries TRBV5-4 and TRBJ2-5, with 10 bases matching TRBD2. From germline, CDR1 is SGHNT and CDR2 YYREEE (reference sequence). The CDR3 loop spans 15 amino acids. Trimming cost V 0 bases and J 5 bases; bases outside gene matches: 4. The CDR3 region has the DNA TGTGCCAGCAGCTTGGGCCTAGCGGGAGTGGAGACCCAGTACTTC. This gives the protein CASSLGLAGVETQYF.